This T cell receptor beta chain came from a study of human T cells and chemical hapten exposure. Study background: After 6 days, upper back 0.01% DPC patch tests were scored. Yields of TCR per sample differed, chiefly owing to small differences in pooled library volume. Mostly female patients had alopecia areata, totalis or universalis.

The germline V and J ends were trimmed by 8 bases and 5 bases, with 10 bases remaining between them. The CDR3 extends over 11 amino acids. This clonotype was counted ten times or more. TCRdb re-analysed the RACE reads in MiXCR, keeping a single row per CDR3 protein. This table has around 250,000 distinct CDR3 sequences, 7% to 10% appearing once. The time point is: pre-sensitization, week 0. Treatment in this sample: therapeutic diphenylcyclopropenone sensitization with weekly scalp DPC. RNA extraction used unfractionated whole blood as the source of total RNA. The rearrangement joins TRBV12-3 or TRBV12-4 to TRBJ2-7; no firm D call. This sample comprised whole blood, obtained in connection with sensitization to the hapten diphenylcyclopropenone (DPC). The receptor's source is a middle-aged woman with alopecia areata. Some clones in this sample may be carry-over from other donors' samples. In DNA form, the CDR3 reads TGTGCCAGCTCCGTCCTGAACGAGCAGTACTTC. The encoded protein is CASSVLNEQYF.